This T cell receptor (beta chain) was identified in a study of T cells in Graves' hyperthyroidism and ophthalmopathy. The CDR3 is made up of 16 amino acids. Germline CDR1 reads GTSNPN; CDR2 reads SVGIG (reference sequence). Researchers took RNA transcripts and amplified the TCR beta CDR3 regions from them. Carried out on the TCR CDR3, a first-round RT-PCR used the HTBI primer set. In TCRdb, the multiplex PCR reads were re-called with MiXCR into one record per CDR3 protein. The sample gives roughly 700,000 distinct CDR3 sequences, about 15% of which show up once; roughly 10% is in the top ten. Uncontrolled infection, other autoimmune disease, pregnancy or lactation led to exclusion. Turning to this clonotype: Antigen specificity is unknown. One end of the junction fails to match germline, which may point to a read error.

General study results and limits: Blood also held most thyroid clonotypes expanded beyond 0.001. By a 13 V-J model, ophthalmopathy was set apart from stable hyperthyroidism.

The sequence came from a woman younger than 35 with Graves' hyperthyroidism. The rearrangement links TRBV30 to TRBJ2-3, with 13 positions matching TRBD2. The sequencing input was blood. In DNA, the CDR3 is TGTGCCTGGAGTGCCAGGACTAGCGGGAGCATAGATACGCAGTATTTT. This translates into CAWSARTSGSIDTQYF.